This entry lists 16 T cell receptor beta chains sequenced from one sample in a study of blood T cell repertoires in COVID-19. Using immunoSEQ multiplex PCR, the repertoire was profiled, and TCRdb retains in-frame clones only, with some absent. This table has 320,000 or so clones, roughly 85% appearing once. Source material: PBMCs or T cells enriched from blood (not recorded which). Receptors originate from a woman aged 25 to 39 who had been exposed to COVID-19.

This rearrangement joins TRBV7-3 to TRBJ2-1, with TRBD2 matching 8 bases. The germline V gene has CDR1 SGHTA and CDR2 FQGTGA. The V segment lost 5 bases and the J segment 6 bases; nucleotides outside the gene matches: 6. This CDR3 is built from 14 residues. CDR3 DNA sequence: TGTGCCAGCAGCATCCTAGCGGGCCGCAATGAGCAGTTCTTC. It is translated as CASSILAGRNEQFF.

The chain is built from TRBV18 and TRBJ2-3, with D tentatively TRBD2 (6 bases). The germline V and J ends were trimmed by 0 bases and 3 bases, with 13 bases remaining between them. The CDR3 runs to 16 residues. CDR1 and CDR2 (germline): KGHSH, LQKENI. The CDR3 DNA is TGTGCCAGCTCACCACCGGATCTAGCGCTGACAGATACGCAGTATTTT. It specifies CASSPPDLALTDTQYF.

The rearrangement uses TRBV4-3 and TRBJ1-4; TRBD1 agrees at 7 bases. In germline, CDR1 is LGHNA, CDR2 YSLEER. V was clipped by 0 bases and J by 8 bases; unmatched bases: 6. The CDR3 is made up of 15 amino acids. In nucleotides, the CDR3 is TGCGCCAGCAGCCAAGATTTGACAGGGTCGGAAAAACTGTTTTTT. Its protein is CASSQDLTGSEKLFF.

The chain recombines TRBV5-1 with TRBJ2-5; weak D call: TRBD1 (6 bases). The CDR3 covers 14 residues. Germline assignment: CDR1 SGHRS and CDR2 YFSETQ. The V end was cut by 1 base, the J end by 0 bases, with 7 bases between. The CDR3, as DNA: TGCGCCAGCAGCTTGCAGGGGCACCAAGAGACCCAGTACTTC. Residues: CASSLQGHQETQYF.

This sequence joins TRBV6-5 and TRBJ2-1; 10 bases map to TRBD2. Per germline, CDR1 MNHEY and CDR2 SVGAGI. This CDR3 spans 11 amino acids. The junction had 5 bases not matched to a gene; V was cut back by 6 bases and J by 15 bases. Here the CDR3 reads CASRAGGMAFF. The CDR3 nucleotides read TGTGCCAGCAGAGCGGGGGGGATGGCGTTCTTC.

The chain is built from TRBV20-1 and TRBJ1-5; D gene uncertain. Looked up from germline, CDR1 is DFQATT and CDR2 is SNEGSKA (reference sequence). Deletions cut 7 bases from V and 7 bases from J, with 11 bases between. The length of the CDR3 is 11 residues. CDR3 amino acids: CSVRRGQPQHF. CDR3 bases: TGCAGTGTCAGACGCGGGCAGCCCCAGCATTTT.

In the case of this clone: Other DNA sequences in the same sample also yield this CDR3. The rearrangement joins TRBV7-9 to TRBJ1-5; no clear D. CDR1 is SEHNR and CDR2 is FQNEAQ in the germline V gene (reference sequence). With 1 base removed from V and 4 bases from J, the gap between germline ends came to 5 bases. The CDR3 has 13 amino acids. The chain's CDR3 is CASSLGQNQPQHF. In DNA form, the CDR3 reads TGTGCCAGCAGCTTAGGACAAAATCAGCCCCAGCATTTT.

The genes are TRBV18 and TRBJ1-1, with TRBD1 matching over 7 bases. Germline-derived CDR1 and CDR2 are KGHSH and LQKENI. The CDR3 runs 17 residues. With 3 bases clipped from V and 6 bases from J, the junction kept 16 bases outside the gene matches. The CDR3 protein is CASSPVDRQQGYPEAFF. CDR3 sequence (DNA): TGTGCCAGCTCACCCGTTGATCGCCAACAGGGGTACCCTGAAGCTTTCTTT.

The CDR3 region is CASSLNGQGGFQPQHF. For the CDR3, the DNA is TGTGCCAGCAGCTTGAATGGACAGGGGGGATTTCAGCCCCAGCATTTT. The rearrangement uses TRBV5-6 and TRBJ1-5; 10 bases line up with TRBD1. The V gene's germline CDR1 is SGHDT and CDR2 YYEEEE. V shed 1 base, J shed 6 bases, and the junction held 7 bases outside the gene matches. The CDR3 length is 16 residues.

The chain employs TRBV7-9 and TRBJ2-7, with a weak D call TRBD1 (6 bases). From germline, CDR1 is SEHNR and CDR2 FQNEAQ (reference sequence). CDR3 size: 12 residues. V was shortened by 7 bases and J by 1 base, with 8 bases between the two germline ends. The CDR3 nucleotides are TGTGCCAGCACCGGACAGTCCTACGAGCAGTACTTC. This gives the protein CASTGQSYEQYF. Full variable domain (remainder filled in from reference TRBV7-9 and TRBJ2-7): DTGVSQNPRHKITKRGQNVTFRCDPISEHNRLYWYRQTLGQGPEFLTYFQNEAQLEKSRLLSDRFSAERPKGSFSTLEIQRTEQGDSAMYLCASTGQSYEQYFGPGTRLTVT.

The chain links TRBV28 to TRBJ2-3, with D tentatively TRBD1 (6 bases). V was shortened by 7 bases and J by 0 bases, with 11 bases between the two germline ends. This CDR3 is built from 14 residues. The germline V gene encodes CDR1 MDHEN and CDR2 SYDVKM. The CDR3 nucleotides are TGTGCCAGCACCGGGACACTGAGCACAGATACGCAGTATTTT. Residues: CASTGTLSTDTQYF.

V gene TRBV7-8 combines with J gene TRBJ1-2, with 7 bases that match TRBD1. J was trimmed by 4 bases and V by 0 bases; bases with no gene match: 5. The CDR3 consists of 15 residues. Germline V gene data show CDR1 as SGHVS and CDR2 as FQNEAQ. CDR3 residues: CASSLAGTELYGYTF. The CDR3, as DNA: TGTGCCAGCAGCTTAGCCGGGACAGAACTCTATGGCTACACCTTC.

The rearrangement links TRBV9 to TRBJ1-2; 7 bases match TRBD1. The germline V gene encodes CDR1 SGDLS and CDR2 YYNGEE. V gave up 3 bases and J gave up 6 bases; unmatched junction bases: 14. This CDR3 is 16 amino acids long. CDR3 nucleotide sequence: TGTGCCAGCAGCGGCGAGGGGGACAGACGACTTGATGGCTACACCTTC. It yields the protein CASSGEGDRRLDGYTF.

This chain connects TRBV19 to TRBJ2-2, with D possibly being TRBD1 (6 bases). V gave up 11 bases and J gave up 3 bases, with 13 bases separating them. This CDR3 has 13 residues. Looked up from germline, CDR1 is LNHDA and CDR2 is SQIVND (reference sequence). As DNA, the CDR3 is TGTGCCGGGGGCTCTCCGGACACCGGGGAGCTGTTTTTT. This gives the protein CAGGSPDTGELFF.

The CDR3, as DNA: TGTGCCAGCACCATGAGGGGGACGGATACGCAGTATTTT. This sequence encodes CASTMRGTDTQYF. V usage is TRBV27 and J usage is TRBJ2-3, with D tentatively TRBD1 (6 bases). Germline CDR1 is MNHEY and CDR2 is SMNVEV (reference sequence). V lost 7 bases and J lost 6, with 14 bases in between. CDR3 length: 13 amino acids.

Of note for this clone: The same CDR3 arises from other DNA sequences in this sample as well. This chain links TRBV30 with TRBJ2-5; perhaps TRBD2 as D (5 bases). The CDR3 runs 14 residues. Trimming shortened V by 0 bases and J by 4 bases, and 12 bases separated the two germline ends. The V gene's germline CDR1 is GTSNPN and CDR2 SVGIG (reference sequence). Here the CDR3 DNA reads TGTGCCTGGAGTGTAGGGCTAGCAGGAGAGACCCAGTACTTC. Translating gives CAWSVGLAGETQYF.